These T cell receptor beta chains were read from a single sample in a study of blood T cell repertoires in COVID-19. The table came from immunoSEQ multiplex PCR; TCRdb's copy has only in-frame clones and leaves some out. The table has more than 65,000 clones, around 83% seen once. Input material: peripheral blood. The origin of the receptors is a man younger than 45 with COVID-19, enrolled during active disease. Each CDR3 is given with its conserved first and last residue. The order of the fields is D gene, V gene, J gene, clone size, CDR3 DNA, CDR3 protein. The D gene is left open where the match is weak. The listing skips clone size in some rows; elsewhere it reads once, few, many or a size class.

d_gene: TRBD2; v_gene: TRBV7-9; j_gene: TRBJ2-1; abundance: once; CDR3nt: TGTGCCAGCAGCCCGATAGCGGGAGCGTCCTACAATGAGCAGTTCTTC; CDR3aa: CASSPIAGASYNEQFF
d_gene: .; v_gene: TRBV28; j_gene: TRBJ1-1; abundance: .; CDR3nt: TGTGCCAGCAGTTTTGGAGGGGCGTTGAACACTGAAGCTTTCTTT; CDR3aa: CASSFGGALNTEAFF
d_gene: TRBD1; v_gene: TRBV6-6; j_gene: TRBJ1-4; abundance: few; CDR3nt: TGTGCCAGCAGTTACGGGACAGGGGGGTTGGAAAAACTGTTTTTT; CDR3aa: CASSYGTGGLEKLFF
d_gene: .; v_gene: TRBV4-3; j_gene: TRBJ1-3; abundance: .; CDR3nt: TGCGCCAGCAGCCAAGATCCGGGGGGCTCTGGAAACACCATATATTTT; CDR3aa: CASSQDPGGSGNTIYF
d_gene: TRBD1; v_gene: TRBV6-1; j_gene: TRBJ1-2; abundance: .; CDR3nt: TGTGCCAGCAGTGAAAGGGGTGACAGGGGAACGAAGGACTATGGCTACACCTTC; CDR3aa: CASSERGDRGTKDYGYTF
d_gene: .; v_gene: TRBV6-5; j_gene: TRBJ1-4; abundance: once; CDR3nt: TGTGCCAGCAGTTACTCGTCCGGGATTAGTGAAAAACTGTTTTTT; CDR3aa: CASSYSSGISEKLFF
d_gene: TRBD1; v_gene: TRBV5-5; j_gene: TRBJ1-4; abundance: .; CDR3nt: TGTGCCAGCAGCCCAACCTGGGACAGGGGGTATGAAAAACTGTTTTTT; CDR3aa: CASSPTWDRGYEKLFF
d_gene: .; v_gene: TRBV11-3; j_gene: TRBJ1-3; abundance: .; CDR3nt: TGTGCCAGCAGCGAGCACCCGATCTCTGGAAACACCATATATTTT; CDR3aa: CASSEHPISGNTIYF
d_gene: .; v_gene: TRBV19; j_gene: TRBJ1-1; abundance: .; CDR3nt: TGTGCCAGTAGTAAGACAGCGAACACTGAAGCTTTCTTT; CDR3aa: CASSKTANTEAFF
d_gene: TRBD1; v_gene: TRBV28; j_gene: TRBJ1-2; abundance: .; CDR3nt: TGTGCCAGCAAGATACAGGGGAGGTATGGCTACACCTTC; CDR3aa: CASKIQGRYGYTF
d_gene: .; v_gene: TRBV6-2/TRBV6-3; j_gene: TRBJ1-1; abundance: few; CDR3nt: TGTGCCAGCAGTTACCGGACACCAGTTGGGACTGAAGCTTTCTTT; CDR3aa: CASSYRTPVGTEAFF
d_gene: TRBD2; v_gene: TRBV28; j_gene: TRBJ2-1; abundance: .; CDR3nt: TGTGCCAGCAGCTCTAGCGGGAGGTTTATCGATGAGCAGTTCTTC; CDR3aa: CASSSSGRFIDEQFF
d_gene: TRBD2; v_gene: TRBV5-6; j_gene: TRBJ2-2; abundance: .; CDR3nt: TGTGCCAGCAGCTTGGGGACTAGCGGGAATCGGGGCGGGGAGCTGTTTTTT; CDR3aa: CASSLGTSGNRGGELFF
d_gene: TRBD2; v_gene: TRBV3-1/TRBV3-2; j_gene: TRBJ2-7; abundance: .; CDR3nt: TGTGCCAGCAGCCTTTTTCGGTCTAGCGGACACTACGAGCAGTACTTC; CDR3aa: CASSLFRSSGHYEQYF
d_gene: TRBD1; v_gene: TRBV7-8; j_gene: TRBJ1-2; abundance: few; CDR3nt: TGTGCCAGCAGCCTCGACAGGGGATCGTCCGCATACGGCTACACCTTC; CDR3aa: CASSLDRGSSAYGYTF
d_gene: .; v_gene: TRBV11-3; j_gene: TRBJ2-3; abundance: .; CDR3nt: TGTGCCAGCAGCCCCGGGGAGAGCACAGATACGCAGTATTTT; CDR3aa: CASSPGESTDTQYF
d_gene: .; v_gene: TRBV4-2; j_gene: TRBJ1-2; abundance: .; CDR3nt: TGTGCCAGCAGCCCCGGGGTCGACCGTTACTATGGCTACACCTTC; CDR3aa: CASSPGVDRYYGYTF
d_gene: TRBD2; v_gene: TRBV20-1; j_gene: TRBJ2-7; abundance: .; CDR3nt: TGCAGTGCTCGGACTAGCGGGGGGTTCAGGTTC; CDR3aa: CSARTSGGFRF
d_gene: TRBD2; v_gene: TRBV24-1; j_gene: TRBJ2-1; abundance: .; CDR3nt: TGTGCCACCAGTGATTTGGATGAAGCGGGAGTCCCCTACAATGAGCAGTTCTTC; CDR3aa: CATSDLDEAGVPYNEQFF
d_gene: TRBD2; v_gene: TRBV5-4; j_gene: TRBJ2-5; abundance: .; CDR3nt: TGTGCCAGCAGCTTGGCACTAGCGGGAGTGGAGACCCAGTACTTC; CDR3aa: CASSLALAGVETQYF
d_gene: TRBD2; v_gene: TRBV28; j_gene: TRBJ2-3; abundance: .; CDR3nt: TGTGCCAGCAGGAAACTAGCGGGAGGGCCGACAGATACGCAGTATTTT; CDR3aa: CASRKLAGGPTDTQYF
d_gene: .; v_gene: TRBV27; j_gene: TRBJ2-1; abundance: .; CDR3nt: TGTGCCAGCAGCCACTACAATGAGCAGTTCTTC; CDR3aa: CASSHYNEQFF
d_gene: .; v_gene: TRBV29-1; j_gene: TRBJ2-3; abundance: .; CDR3nt: TGCAGCGTAAAAATTAGCGGAGCTAGCACAGATACGCAGTATTTT; CDR3aa: CSVKISGASTDTQYF
d_gene: TRBD1; v_gene: TRBV5-1; j_gene: TRBJ1-1; abundance: .; CDR3nt: TGCGCCAGCAGCCCCTTGACAGGGGGATACACTGAAGCTTTCTTT; CDR3aa: CASSPLTGGYTEAFF
d_gene: .; v_gene: TRBV18; j_gene: TRBJ2-1; abundance: .; CDR3nt: TGTGCCAGCTCACCAGCCATGAGCTACAATGAGCAGTTCTTC; CDR3aa: CASSPAMSYNEQFF
d_gene: .; v_gene: TRBV6-1; j_gene: TRBJ1-3; abundance: .; CDR3nt: TGTGCCAGCAGTGACGAAGCCGAGACAGTAGGAAACACCATATATTTT; CDR3aa: CASSDEAETVGNTIYF